The 19 T cell receptor beta chains below come from one sample, sequenced in a study of control samples from healthy donors and cancer patients (TCRdb year 2020). The method behind the library was the immunoSEQ multiplex PCR assay. The table comes from immuneACCESS by way of TCRdb, which keeps in-frame sequences with V and J called. Part of the clones is missing from these tables; in studies checked, under half for an unresolved V gene and the rest for unknown reasons. In all, the sample holds roughly 200,000 clones, and approximately 92% of those were seen once. In total, the top ten clones hold more than 1.1% of the sample. Sequenced: blood. The receptors come from a man between 18 and 35 years old in good health.

The chain employs TRBV19 and TRBJ2-1; 7 nucleotides line up with TRBD2. The germline V gene encodes CDR1 LNHDA and CDR2 SQIVND (reference sequence). Trimming cost V 2 bases and J 5 bases; bases outside gene matches: 9. The CDR3 loop spans 16 amino acids. The CDR3 DNA reads TGTGCCAGTAGTATACTATCGGCTAGCGGCCACAATGAGCAGTTCTTC. Translation gives CASSILSASGHNEQFF. Full variable domain (outside the CDR3, taken from reference TRBV19 and TRBJ2-1): DGGITQSPKYLFRKEGQNVTLSCEQNLNHDAMYWYRQDPGQGLRLIYYSQIVNDFQKGDIAEGYSVSREKKESFPLTVTSAQKNPTAFYLCASSILSASGHNEQFFGPGTRLTVL.

The rearrangement joins TRBV3-1 (or the pseudogene TRBV3-2) to TRBJ1-2, with 10 bases aligning to TRBD1. This CDR3 is built from 15 residues. Trimming removed 4 bases from V and 6 bases from J; junction bases left unmatched: 8. Germline lookup yields CDR1 LGHDT and CDR2 YNNKEL (reference sequence). The CDR3 bases are TGTGCCAGCAGCCCATCGGGACAGGGGAGGGATGGCTACACCTTC. Protein sequence: CASSPSGQGRDGYTF.

This chain links TRBV27 with TRBJ1-4, with D tentatively TRBD1 (5 bases). The germline V gene encodes CDR1 MNHEY and CDR2 SMNVEV (reference sequence). This CDR3 comprises 21 residues. V lost 2 bases and J lost 3, with 28 bases in between. The CDR3 loop is CASSLPPRGLSPPLSNEKLFF. In nucleotides, the CDR3 is TGTGCCAGCAGTTTACCCCCAAGGGGCTTATCCCCCCCCCTATCTAATGAAAAACTGTTTTTT. Using reference TRBV27 and TRBJ1-4 for the parts outside the CDR3, the full variable domain is EAQVTQNPRYLITVTGKKLTVTCSQNMNHEYMSWYRQDPGLGLRQIYYSMNVEVTDKGDVPEGYKVSRKEKRNFPLILESPSPNQTSLYFCASSLPPRGLSPPLSNEKLFFGSGTQLSVL.

The chain employs TRBV6-2 or TRBV6-3 and TRBJ1-5; D remains unclear. Germline CDR1 and CDR2: MNHEY and SVGEGT. Between the trimmed V and J ends, which lost 0 bases and 7 bases, there was a span of 13 bases. This CDR3 is 15 amino acids long. CDR3 in amino acids: CASSYSGAGRQPQHF. The CDR3 nucleotides are TGTGCCAGCAGTTACTCGGGCGCGGGGAGGCAGCCCCAGCATTTT.

V usage is TRBV9 and J usage is TRBJ2-7; D is unclear. Trimming stripped 4 bases from V and 8 bases from J, with 4 bases between. The V gene's germline CDR1 is SGDLS and CDR2 YYNGEE. This CDR3 is built from 9 residues. The CDR3 loop reads CASSTQQYF. CDR3 in DNA: TGTGCCAGCAGCACCCAGCAGTACTTC.

V and J are TRBV2 and TRBJ2-6; D not certain. The CDR3 sequence is 15 residues long. Per the germline V gene, CDR1 is SNHLY and CDR2 is FYNNEI. Trimming cost V 1 base and J 0 bases, with 4 bases left between them. Written as DNA, the CDR3 is TGTGCCAGCAGTGAAGATGCCTCTGGGGCCAACGTCCTGACTTTC. Translation gives CASSEDASGANVLTF.

The CDR3 reads CARYPDPSTDTQYF. Here the CDR3 DNA reads TGCGCCAGGTACCCTGACCCTAGCACAGATACGCAGTATTTT. V is TRBV23-1 and J is TRBJ2-3; D gene ambiguous. TRBV23-1 qualifies as an ORF whose function is uncertain. Trimming shortened V by 9 bases and J by 0 bases, and 13 bases separated the two germline ends. This CDR3 has 14 residues.

The chain employs TRBV10-3 and TRBJ2-5, with D possibly being TRBD2 (5 bases). V gave up 6 bases and J gave up 0 bases, with 11 bases separating them. Germline loops: CDR1 ENHRY, CDR2 SYGVKD. CDR3 size: 14 residues. The CDR3 loop is CAIRETTNQETQYF. As DNA, the CDR3 is TGTGCCATCAGGGAAACGACTAACCAAGAGACCCAGTACTTC.

V usage is TRBV5-1 and J usage is TRBJ1-1; 9 bases map to TRBD1. This CDR3 spans 15 amino acids. The germline V gene has CDR1 SGHRS and CDR2 YFSETQ. The ends lost 5 bases at V and 3 bases at J; junction bases unmatched: 8. CDR3 in DNA: TGCGCCAGCAGGAGGGACAGGGTATCCGACACTGAAGCTTTCTTT. Translation: CASRRDRVSDTEAFF.

V gene TRBV2 combines with J gene TRBJ1-6, with 7 bases lining up with TRBD1. The V segment lost 3 bases and the J segment 9 bases; nucleotides outside the gene matches: 11. Germline assignment: CDR1 SNHLY and CDR2 FYNNEI. The CDR3 has 16 amino acids. CDR3 in DNA: TGTGCCAGCAGTGACGAGACAGGGAGATTAGGTTCACCCCTCCACTTT. Its translation is CASSDETGRLGSPLHF.

The chain is built from TRBV5-4 and TRBJ1-1; D remains unclear. V shed 3 bases and J shed 5 bases, with 17 bases lying between them. Germline V lookup: CDR1 SGHNT, CDR2 YYREEE (reference sequence). This CDR3 is 15 amino acids long. The CDR3 DNA reads as TGTGCCAGCAGCTCGAGGGCAGGAGGGTGGACTGAAGCTTTCTTT. It specifies CASSSRAGGWTEAFF.

This chain uses TRBV11-2 with TRBJ2-2, with 7 positions matching TRBD2. The CDR3 has 15 amino acids. The germline V gene encodes CDR1 SGHAT and CDR2 FQNNGV. V was clipped by 5 bases and J by 4 bases; unmatched bases: 7. The CDR3 coding sequence is TGTGCCAGCAGCCCAGAGGGACTACGCACCGGGGAGCTGTTTTTT. Protein product: CASSPEGLRTGELFF.

CDR3 region: CASSRPRGRGANVLTF. In DNA, the CDR3 is TGTGCCAGCAGCCGCCCCAGGGGGCGCGGGGCCAACGTCCTGACTTTC. J is TRBJ2-6 and V is TRBV5-6; 8 bases are shared with TRBD1. The CDR3 sequence is 16 residues long. The germline V gene encodes CDR1 SGHDT and CDR2 YYEEEE. J was trimmed by 4 bases and V by 4 bases; bases with no gene match: 7.

The V call is TRBV18, the J call TRBJ2-5; no firm D call. Trimming pared 3 bases from V and 0 bases from J, leaving 17 bases between. CDR3 length: 17 residues. CDR1 KGHSH and CDR2 LQKENI come from the germline V gene. CDR3 sequence (DNA): TGTGCCAGCTCACCCAAGCTCCTGACGGCAAACCAAGAGACCCAGTACTTC. Its translation is CASSPKLLTANQETQYF.

This clone has just one count. The chain is built from TRBV6-5 and TRBJ2-3; D is ambiguous. Per the germline V gene, CDR1 is MNHEY and CDR2 is SVGAGI. This CDR3 spans 13 amino acids. Deletions cut 0 bases from V and 7 bases from J, with 8 bases between. The DNA for the CDR3 is TGTGCCAGCAGTTACTCGAAAGGATATACGCAGTATTTT. It codes for CASSYSKGYTQYF.

CDR3 protein: CASSIRQGETEAFF. CDR3 nucleotides: TGCGCCAGCAGCATTCGACAGGGAGAAACTGAAGCTTTCTTT. V usage is TRBV4-1 and J usage is TRBJ1-1; 7 bases map to TRBD1. Germline V gene data show CDR1 as MGHRA and CDR2 as YSYEKL. The CDR3 contains 14 residues. The ends lost 5 bases at V and 5 bases at J; junction bases unmatched: 8.

The chain joins TRBV2 to TRBJ2-5, with D tentatively TRBD2 (5 bases). V lost 3 bases to trimming and J lost 3 bases, with 14 bases between them. Germline V CDR1 and CDR2: SNHLY, FYNNEI. The CDR3 totals 15 residues. CDR3 in DNA: TGTGCCAGCAGTGATCGGGGTTTATCTAAAGAGACCCAGTACTTC. Protein product: CASSDRGLSKETQYF.

This chain's CDR3 is CATSRDMETQYF. The CDR3 coding sequence is TGTGCCACCAGCAGAGATATGGAGACCCAGTACTTC. The V and J genes are TRBV15 and TRBJ2-5; D gene unclear. The V gene's germline CDR1 is LNHNV and CDR2 YYDKDF (reference sequence). The ends were cut back, 0 bases at V and 5 bases at J, with 4 bases in the middle. The CDR3 has 12 amino acids.

The chain couples TRBV5-1 to TRBJ1-1, with 9 bases fitting TRBD1. Trimming cost V 4 bases and J 4 bases; bases outside gene matches: 2. Germline assignment: CDR1 SGHRS and CDR2 YFSETQ. The CDR3 contains 13 residues. This CDR3 reads CASSRTGATEAFF. The CDR3 DNA follows: TGCGCCAGCAGCAGGACAGGGGCCACTGAAGCTTTCTTT.